A selection of T cell receptor beta chains follows, all from one sample in a study of blood T cell repertoires in COVID-19. TCRdb's table, derived via immunoSEQ multiplex PCR, lists solely in-frame clones and lacks some. The table lists about 170,000 clones, roughly four fifths of them singletons, with approximately 2% in the top ten. Material: peripheral blood. The origin of the receptors is an elderly woman with acute or convalescent COVID-19. CDR3s include the opening cysteine and the closing phenylalanine or tryptophan. D genes are given only for firm matches. Rows may omit the clone size; those that give it use once, few, many or a size class.

V gene	J gene	clone size	D gene	CDR3 DNA	CDR3 protein
TRBV19	TRBJ1-2	.	.	TGTGCCAGTAGTATAGAACTGACAAGTTATGGCTACACCTTC	CASSIELTSYGYTF
TRBV19	TRBJ2-1	.	TRBD1	TGTGCCAGTAGTATTGACAGGGAGAATGAGCAGTTCTTC	CASSIDRENEQFF
TRBV2	TRBJ2-4	.	TRBD1	TGTGCCAGCAGAGATGGACAGGTGGTAGCCAAAAACATTCAGTACTTC	CASRDGQVVAKNIQYF
TRBV19	TRBJ1-2	.	.	TGTGCCAGTAGTATAGAGGGAGGCGCCTATGGCTACACCTTC	CASSIEGGAYGYTF
TRBV9	TRBJ2-2	.	TRBD1	TGTGCCAGCAGCGGGAGCGAGGGGGCCTGGGGGGAGCTGTTTTTT	CASSGSEGAWGELFF
TRBV5-4	TRBJ1-4	.	.	TGTGCCAGCAGCGAGGGCGCGGTACAAACTAATGAAAAACTGTTTTTT	CASSEGAVQTNEKLFF
TRBV28	TRBJ2-2	.	TRBD1	TGTGCCAGCAGTTTAAGGACAGGGGGTCCCACCGGGGAGCTGTTTTTT	CASSLRTGGPTGELFF
TRBV6-5	TRBJ2-7	.	.	TGTGCCAGCAGTTCCACCGGCGGATCCCCCTACGAGCAGTACTTC	CASSSTGGSPYEQYF
TRBV27	TRBJ2-3	.	.	TGTGCCAGCAAATTGTCTACGGGCACAGATACGCAGTATTTT	CASKLSTGTDTQYF
TRBV5-5	TRBJ2-2	.	.	TGTGCCACCCAAACGGGACTGCAAACCGGGGAGCTGTTTTTT	CATQTGLQTGELFF
TRBV20-1	TRBJ2-1	once	TRBD1	TGCAGTGGAAGGGGGCCCAATGAGCAGTTCTTC	CSGRGPNEQFF
TRBV6-5	TRBJ1-1	.	.	TGTGCCAGCAGAAAAGGGGAGGGCACTGAAGCTTTCTTT	CASRKGEGTEAFF
TRBV28	TRBJ2-7	once	TRBD1	TGTGCCAGCCGTGGACAGGGGGAAATCTACGAGCAGTACTTC	CASRGQGEIYEQYF
TRBV4-1	TRBJ2-7	.	TRBD1	TGCGCCAGCAGCCGTACCGGGACAGCCACCTACGAGCAGTACTTC	CASSRTGTATYEQYF
TRBV7-2	TRBJ2-5	few	.	TGTGCCAGCAGCTTAGCTGTTGGGCCCCAAGAGACCCAGTACTTC	CASSLAVGPQETQYF
TRBV5-5	TRBJ1-1	few	.	TGTGCCAGCAGCTTGGCAGGGAACACTGAAGCTTTCTTT	CASSLAGNTEAFF
TRBV19	TRBJ1-1	.	.	TGTGCCAGTATTCCAGATCCGGCGGGGGCAGGCACTGAAGCTTTCTTT	CASIPDPAGAGTEAFF
TRBV19	TRBJ1-5	once	TRBD1	TGTGCCAGTAGCTTGGACAGGGCTCAGCCCCAGCATTTT	CASSLDRAQPQHF
TRBV9	TRBJ2-2	few	.	TGTGCCAGCAGCGTATTCGGCGGTAACACCGGGGAGCTGTTTTTT	CASSVFGGNTGELFF
TRBV28	TRBJ1-2	.	.	TGTGCCAGCAGGAATCAGGGGAGACGTGGCTACACCTTC	CASRNQGRRGYTF
TRBV12-3/TRBV12-4	TRBJ1-2	once	.	TGTGCCAGCAGCATTGACAGTCACTATGGCTACACCTTC	CASSIDSHYGYTF
TRBV19	TRBJ1-2	once	.	TGTGCCAGTAGTATGGCCGGGAGCCTGAACTATGGCTACACCTTC	CASSMAGSLNYGYTF
TRBV18	TRBJ2-3	.	TRBD1	TGTGCCAGCTCACCACCTTTAACAGGGGGCACAGATACGCAGTATTTT	CASSPPLTGGTDTQYF
TRBV7-2	TRBJ1-2	.	.	TGTGCCAGCAGCTTATGGGCACAGGTTTTAAACTATGGCTACACCTTC	CASSLWAQVLNYGYTF
TRBV7-6	TRBJ2-1	.	TRBD2	TGTGCCAGCAGCTTAGTTTTTGGGACTAGCGGCAACAATGAGCAGTTCTTC	CASSLVFGTSGNNEQFF
TRBV2	TRBJ2-3	.	.	TGTGCCAGCAGTGTGGGGGGAGGCACAGATACGCAGTATTTT	CASSVGGGTDTQYF
TRBV10-3	TRBJ2-3	.	TRBD2	TGTGCCACCAGGCGGGGGACTAGCACAGATACGCAGTATTTT	CATRRGTSTDTQYF
TRBV2	TRBJ1-4	.	.	TGTGCCAGCATTGGGGCCGGAAGACGGGAAAAACTGTTTTTT	CASIGAGRREKLFF
TRBV7-8	TRBJ2-5	.	.	TGTGCCAGCAGCCGAGGCGGACAGTTTGAGACCCAGTACTTC	CASSRGGQFETQYF
TRBV10-3	TRBJ2-3	.	TRBD2	TGTGCCATCAGTGGCGGGGGGGCAGGCACAGATACGCAGTATTTT	CAISGGGAGTDTQYF
TRBV4-3	TRBJ2-1	few	TRBD2	TGCGCCAGCAGCCAAGAGCTAGCGGGATCCAATGAGCAGTTCTTC	CASSQELAGSNEQFF
TRBV5-8	TRBJ2-3	once	.	TGTGCCAGCAGCTTGGTGGGACACTCGACAGATACGCAGTATTTT	CASSLVGHSTDTQYF
TRBV19	TRBJ1-3	.	TRBD1	TGTGCCAGTAACAAACCGGGACAGGGGAGCTCTGGAAACACCATATATTTT	CASNKPGQGSSGNTIYF
TRBV27	TRBJ2-1	.	TRBD2	TGTGCCAGCAGTTTCCTTCCAGCGGGGAGCTCCTACAATGAGCAGTTCTTC	CASSFLPAGSSYNEQFF
TRBV30	TRBJ1-2	.	.	TGTGCCTGGATTCGACAGGCAACCTATGGCTACACCTTC	CAWIRQATYGYTF
TRBV4-3	TRBJ1-2	.	TRBD1	TGCGCCAGCAGCTCAGGGGAGGACAGGGGAGGTTATGGCTACACCTTC	CASSSGEDRGGYGYTF
TRBV5-4	TRBJ2-7	once	.	TGTGCCAGCAGCTCGGGGATCCCTTACGAGCAGTACTTC	CASSSGIPYEQYF
TRBV7-2	TRBJ2-7	.	.	TGTGCCAGCAGCTTAGGGGGGGCTAGCGGATTCTACGAGCAGTACTTC	CASSLGGASGFYEQYF
TRBV11-2	TRBJ2-2	.	.	TGTGCCAGCAGCCGATGGACAAGGAACACCGGGGAGCTGTTTTTT	CASSRWTRNTGELFF
TRBV4-3	TRBJ1-2	.	.	TGCGCCAGCAGCCCCCAAGGAGGCTTTGGCTACACCTTC	CASSPQGGFGYTF
TRBV14	TRBJ1-2	.	TRBD1	TGTGCCAGCAGCCTAAAGGGGACAGTTTATAGCTACACCTTC	CASSLKGTVYSYTF
TRBV18	TRBJ2-7	.	.	TGTGCCAGCTCGACGGACGCGGGCTACGAGCAGTACTTC	CASSTDAGYEQYF
TRBV28	TRBJ2-7	few	.	TGTGCCAGCAAACAGGGCAACTACGAGCAGTACTTC	CASKQGNYEQYF
TRBV6-1	TRBJ2-7	.	TRBD1	TGTGCCAGCAGTGAAGCGGTGGCAGGGGGCTTCTACGAGCAGTACTTC	CASSEAVAGGFYEQYF
TRBV11-2	TRBJ2-2	.	TRBD2	TGTGCCAGCAGCTTTACGCCGGGACTAGCGGCGAACACCGGGGAGCTGTTTTTT	CASSFTPGLAANTGELFF
TRBV18	TRBJ2-1	once	.	TGTGCCAGCTCACCGGATAGGGGGCAAGCGGGAGTGTACAATGAGCAGTTCTTC	CASSPDRGQAGVYNEQFF
TRBV15	TRBJ1-5	.	.	TGTGCCACCAGCAGAGATCTAGGCAATCAGCCCCAGCATTTT	CATSRDLGNQPQHF
TRBV7-2	TRBJ2-1	.	TRBD2	TGTGCCAGCAGCTTAGGGACTAGCGGAAGCTCCTACAATGAGCAGTTCTTC	CASSLGTSGSSYNEQFF
TRBV4-1	TRBJ2-7	.	.	TGCGCCAGCAGCCAAGCCTACTACGAGCAGTACTTC	CASSQAYYEQYF
TRBV7-2	TRBJ2-5	.	TRBD2	TGTGCCAGCAGCCCTTCACTAGCGGGAGGGGGAGAGACCCAGTACTTC	CASSPSLAGGGETQYF
TRBV19	TRBJ1-1	once	.	TGTGCCAGTAGTATGCCCAGGGGAACTGAAGCTTTCTTT	CASSMPRGTEAFF